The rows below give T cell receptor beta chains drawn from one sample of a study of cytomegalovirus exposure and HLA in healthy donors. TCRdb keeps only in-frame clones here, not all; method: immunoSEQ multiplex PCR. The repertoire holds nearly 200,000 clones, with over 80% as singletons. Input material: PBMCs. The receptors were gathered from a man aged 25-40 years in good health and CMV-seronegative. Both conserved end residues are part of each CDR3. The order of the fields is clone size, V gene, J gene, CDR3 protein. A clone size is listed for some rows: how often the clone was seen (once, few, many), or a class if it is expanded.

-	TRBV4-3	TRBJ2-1	CASSQGRASYNEQFF
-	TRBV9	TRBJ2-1	CASSGQEYNEQFF
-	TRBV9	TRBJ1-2	CASSVGGSDYGYTF
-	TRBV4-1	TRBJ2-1	CASSQVSGSSYNEQFF
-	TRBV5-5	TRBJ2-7	CASSLTRGYEQYF
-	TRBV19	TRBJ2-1	CASSIVLWDISYNEQFF
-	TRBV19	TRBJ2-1	CASSIAPGASGGSNEQFF
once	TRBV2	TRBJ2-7	CASSEERLGTDEQYF
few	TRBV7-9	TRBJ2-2	CASSLGSGRTGELFF
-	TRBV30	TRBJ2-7	CAWSLRTRAYEQYF
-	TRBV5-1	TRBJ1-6	CASSLVFAGNNSPLHF
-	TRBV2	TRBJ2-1	CASSEAAGVLPYNEQFF
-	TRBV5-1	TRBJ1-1	CASRSGTEAFF
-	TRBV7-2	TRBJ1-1	CASSPLWVTGENTEAFF
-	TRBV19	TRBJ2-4	CASTGLANNRSQYF
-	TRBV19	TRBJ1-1	CASNLWGGANTEAFF
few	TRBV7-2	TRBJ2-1	CASSFGLAEYNEQFF
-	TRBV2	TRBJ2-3	CASNQDGATDTQYF
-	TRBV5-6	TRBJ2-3	CASSLDSPTDTQYF
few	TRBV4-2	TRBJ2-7	CASSQGRDTYEQYF
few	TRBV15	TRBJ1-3	CATSSQAGAGNTIYF
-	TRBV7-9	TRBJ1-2	CASSLDATGDGYTF
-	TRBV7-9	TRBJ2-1	CASREAGVAYNEQFF
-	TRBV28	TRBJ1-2	CASISNPFRVTGYTF
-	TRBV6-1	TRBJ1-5	CASSEIGPGSNQPQHF
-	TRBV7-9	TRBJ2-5	CASSLGQSQETQYF